These 10 T cell receptor beta chains share one sample of origin, sequenced in a study of shared T cell receptors in the human thymus. The method was immunoSEQ multiplex PCR; TCRdb's version includes in-frame clones alone and lacks a portion of them. Here the sample spans about 660,000 clones, 87% being singletons. The same sample was also studied in work on human thymus T cells.

The specimen was thymocytes. The receptors stem from a boy younger than two with a congenital heart defect.

This sequence joins TRBV9 and TRBJ1-3; D may be TRBD1 (5 bases). V was shortened by 0 bases and J by 9 bases, with 16 bases between the two germline ends. The CDR3 has 15 amino acids. Per germline, CDR1 SGDLS and CDR2 YYNGEE. The CDR3 here is CASSVEVQAQGTIYF. For the CDR3, the DNA is TGTGCCAGCAGCGTAGAGGTACAGGCCCAAGGCACCATATATTTT.

The chain recombines TRBV5-5 with TRBJ1-1; 8 bases map to TRBD1. CDR1 SGHKS and CDR2 YYEKEE come from the germline V gene (reference sequence). The CDR3 contains 16 residues. Unmatched junction bases numbered 6, after V lost 1 base and J lost 1 base. The CDR3 spells CASSLYRGKGNTEAFF. CDR3 coding DNA: TGTGCCAGCAGCTTGTACAGGGGGAAAGGGAACACTGAAGCTTTCTTT.

The rearrangement links TRBV30 to TRBJ2-1, with 10 bases lining up with TRBD2. The trim removed 0 bases at V and 8 bases at J, leaving 13 bases unmatched. Germline CDR1 is GTSNPN and CDR2 is SVGIG (reference sequence). The CDR3 extends over 17 amino acids. CDR3 protein: CAWSVFGASGSRDEQFF. For the CDR3, the DNA is TGTGCCTGGAGTGTATTCGGGGCTAGCGGGAGTCGCGATGAGCAGTTCTTC.

V usage is TRBV4-2 and J usage is TRBJ1-1; possibly TRBD1 for D (6 bases). The CDR3 is 14 amino acids. Trimming took 4 bases from V and 6 from J, leaving 15 bases between them. Germline values: CDR1 LGHNA, CDR2 YNFKEQ. CDR3 bases: TGTGCCAGCAGCCGCGCTGCACAGGGTTCTGAAGCTTTCTTT. Amino acid sequence: CASSRAAQGSEAFF.

The rearrangement joins TRBV7-4 to TRBJ1-3, with TRBD1 matching over 9 bases. The CDR3 has 19 amino acids. Germline-derived CDR1 and CDR2 are SGHVT and SQSDAQ. V dropped 1 base and J dropped 2; count of bases not matched to a gene: 12. The CDR3 DNA reads as TGTGCCAGCAGCTTAGTTAGGGGGACAGGGTATTATACTGGAAACACCATATATTTT. Its protein is CASSLVRGTGYYTGNTIYF.

The chain employs TRBV27 and TRBJ1-4; TRBD1 might be the D (6 bases). Per germline, CDR1 MNHEY and CDR2 SMNVEV (reference sequence). This CDR3 has 15 residues. The germline V and J ends were trimmed by 4 bases and 5 bases, with 14 bases remaining between them. The CDR3 DNA is TGTGCCAGCAGTTGGGCACAGGGCTCGAATGAAAAACTGTTTTTT. Its protein is CASSWAQGSNEKLFF. The full variable domain, with the rest looked up from reference TRBV27 and TRBJ1-4, is EAQVTQNPRYLITVTGKKLTVTCSQNMNHEYMSWYRQDPGLGLRQIYYSMNVEVTDKGDVPEGYKVSRKEKRNFPLILESPSPNQTSLYFCASSWAQGSNEKLFFGSGTQLSVL.

The chain recombines TRBV14 with TRBJ1-2; no reliable D call. This CDR3 comprises 12 residues. The V gene's germline CDR1 is SGHDN and CDR2 FVKESK. Trimming stripped 3 bases from V and 6 bases from J, with 8 bases between. The CDR3 region has the DNA TGTGCCAGCAGCCACGGAGCAGATGGCTACACCTTC. Its translation: CASSHGADGYTF.

V is TRBV19 and J is TRBJ2-7, with TRBD2 matching over 7 bases. With V trimmed by 3 bases and J by 1 base, 9 bases remained unmatched. This CDR3 has 16 amino acids. CDR1 LNHDA and CDR2 SQIVND come from the germline V gene (reference sequence). CDR3 sequence (DNA): TGTGCCAGTAGTATCCAAATAGCGGGCCCATCCTACGAGCAGTACTTC. This encodes CASSIQIAGPSYEQYF. The complete variable domain, with remaining parts taken from reference TRBV19 and TRBJ2-7, reads DGGITQSPKYLFRKEGQNVTLSCEQNLNHDAMYWYRQDPGQGLRLIYYSQIVNDFQKGDIAEGYSVSREKKESFPLTVTSAQKNPTAFYLCASSIQIAGPSYEQYFGPGTRLTVT.

V gene TRBV10-3 combines with J gene TRBJ1-3; 9 nucleotides agree with TRBD1. The germline V gene encodes CDR1 ENHRY and CDR2 SYGVKD. CDR3 length: 18 amino acids. The ends lost 0 bases at V and 0 bases at J; junction bases unmatched: 6. The CDR3 DNA follows: TGTGCCATCAGTGAGTCGGGGGGACAGGGAAACTCTGGAAACACCATATATTTT. It specifies CAISESGGQGNSGNTIYF.

This clone was found once. The rearrangement links TRBV7-2 to TRBJ2-6; 7 nucleotides line up with TRBD2. Germline V gene lookup returns CDR1 SGHTA and CDR2 FQGNSA. The CDR3 loop spans 18 amino acids. Trimming removed 5 bases from V and 1 base from J; junction bases left unmatched: 11. The CDR3 region has the DNA TGTGCCAGCAGCACCACGGGAGGCCACGGGTCTGGGGCCAACGTCCTGACTTTC. Translating it yields CASSTTGGHGSGANVLTF.